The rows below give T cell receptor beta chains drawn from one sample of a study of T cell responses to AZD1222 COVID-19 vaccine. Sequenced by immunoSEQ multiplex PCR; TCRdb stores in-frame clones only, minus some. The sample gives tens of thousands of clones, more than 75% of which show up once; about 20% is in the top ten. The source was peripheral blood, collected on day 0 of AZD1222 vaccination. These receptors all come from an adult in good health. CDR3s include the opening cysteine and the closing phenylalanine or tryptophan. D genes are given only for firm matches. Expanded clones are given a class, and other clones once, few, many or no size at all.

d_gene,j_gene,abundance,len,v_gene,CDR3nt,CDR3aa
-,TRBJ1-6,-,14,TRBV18,TGTGCCAGCTCACCACCAGGGGGAAATTCACCCCTCCACTTT,CASSPPGGNSPLHF
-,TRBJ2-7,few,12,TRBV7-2,TGTGCCAGCAGCTTAGTGCCTTACGAGCAGTACTTC,CASSLVPYEQYF
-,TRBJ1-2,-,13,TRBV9,TGTGCCAGCAGCGTAGATGGGGCGGGTGGCTACACCTTC,CASSVDGAGGYTF
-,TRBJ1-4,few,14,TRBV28,TGTGCCAGCAGCCCTATTCGACGCAATGAAAAACTGTTTTTT,CASSPIRRNEKLFF
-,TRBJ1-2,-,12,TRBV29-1,TGCAGCACCCGGGACAACACCTATGACTACACCTTC,CSTRDNTYDYTF
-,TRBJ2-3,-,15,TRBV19,TGTGCCAGTAGTATAGATTGGGCAGGCACAGATACGCAGTATTTT,CASSIDWAGTDTQYF
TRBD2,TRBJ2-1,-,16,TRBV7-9,TGTGCCAGCACCCACGGACTAGCGGGCCCATACAATGAGCAGTTCTTC,CASTHGLAGPYNEQFF
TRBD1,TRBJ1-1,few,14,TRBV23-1,TGCGCCAGCACTATGGACAGGAGGAACACTGAAGCTTTCTTT,CASTMDRRNTEAFF
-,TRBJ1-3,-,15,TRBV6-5,TGTGCCAGCAAGGTTAAGGAGTCGAGGGGAAACACCATATATTTT,CASKVKESRGNTIYF
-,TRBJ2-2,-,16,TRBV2,TGTGCCAGCAGTGAATTGCGGGTAGCGAACACCGGGGAGCTGTTTTTT,CASSELRVANTGELFF
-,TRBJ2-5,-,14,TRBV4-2,TGTGCCAGCAGCCAAGATAGGCTAGGAGAGACCCAGTACTTC,CASSQDRLGETQYF
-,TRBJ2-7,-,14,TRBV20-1,TGCAGTGCTAGTAGTAAACAGGACCTCTACGAGCAGTACTTC,CSASSKQDLYEQYF
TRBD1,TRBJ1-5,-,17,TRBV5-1,TGCGCCAGCAGCTTGGAGCCAGGGGACAGGGGGAATCAGCCCCAGCATTTT,CASSLEPGDRGNQPQHF
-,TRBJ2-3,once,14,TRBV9,TGTGCCAGCAGCGGACCCCTACCCACAGATACGCAGTATTTT,CASSGPLPTDTQYF
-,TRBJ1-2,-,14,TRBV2,TGTGCCAGCAGTGAAGGGCAGGGTATGTCTGGCTACACCTTC,CASSEGQGMSGYTF
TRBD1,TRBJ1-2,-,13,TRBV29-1,TGCAGCGTTGAATCCGGGACAGGGGGTGGCTACACCTTC,CSVESGTGGGYTF
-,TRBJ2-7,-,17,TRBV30,TGTGCCTGGAGAACACAGGGCCTGGGGCGGGACGGAGGCGAGCAGTACTTC,CAWRTQGLGRDGGEQYF
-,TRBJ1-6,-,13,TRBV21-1,TGTGCCAGCAGCAACAGGGTACGGTCACCCCTCCACTTT,CASSNRVRSPLHF
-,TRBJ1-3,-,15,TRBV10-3,TGTGCCATCAGGGACCCGGGCAGCTCTGGAAACACCATATATTTT,CAIRDPGSSGNTIYF
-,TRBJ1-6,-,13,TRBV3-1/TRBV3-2,TGTGCCAGCAGCCCGACAAACGGTTCACCCCTCCACTTT,CASSPTNGSPLHF
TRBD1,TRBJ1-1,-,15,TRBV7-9,TGTGCCAGCAGCTTTGGGACAGGAAAGAACACTGAAGCTTTCTTT,CASSFGTGKNTEAFF